Below, 9 T cell receptor beta chains from the same sample are listed, as sequenced in a study of T cells in Graves' hyperthyroidism and ophthalmopathy (dated by TCRdb to the late 2010s). The library was produced with multiplex PCR. TCRdb lists the instrument as Illumina HiSeq 2000. Amplification of TCR beta CDR3 regions was carried out from RNA transcripts. For the first round of RT-PCR on the TCR CDR3, the HTBI primer set was used together with the Qiagen OneStep RT-PCR kit. Starting from the raw public reads, TCRdb applied fastp trimming at Q25, assembled clones with MiXCR and retained in-frame beta chains. Every entry covers one CDR3 protein and lists the most common genes and DNA from its rows. This sample lists about 290,000 distinct CDR3 sequences; about an eighth were detected once. The ten largest account for 6.5% to 10% of the sample. The sequencing sample was made of blood. The origin of the receptors is a woman in her thirties with Graves' hyperthyroidism that later progressed to Graves' ophthalmopathy.

The sample holds many counts of this clonotype. The V gene is TRBV6-6, the J gene TRBJ1-4; D perhaps matches TRBD1 (6 bases). This CDR3 region has 14 residues. The germline gives CDR1 MNHNY, CDR2 SVGAGI (reference sequence). V lost 2 bases to trimming and J lost 5 bases, with 9 bases between them. CDR3 residues: CASSYPGQNEKLFF. CDR3 coding DNA: TGTGCCAGCAGTTACCCTGGACAGAATGAAAAACTGTTTTTT.

This clonotype has ten or more counts. V usage is TRBV7-8 and J usage is TRBJ2-3; TRBD2 matches at 8 bases. The J segment lost 6 bases and the V segment lost 1 base, leaving 3 bases of the junction unmatched. The CDR3 runs to 14 residues. Germline V gene sequence: CDR1 SGHVS, CDR2 FQNEAQ. CDR3 amino acids: CASSLVSSGDTQYF. The CDR3, as DNA: TGTGCCAGCAGCTTAGTTTCTAGCGGGGATACGCAGTATTTT.

This clonotype was recorded many times. This chain joins TRBV7-9 and TRBJ2-3, with 12 bases identical to TRBD2. This CDR3 comprises 16 residues. CDR1 SEHNR and CDR2 FQNEAQ come from the germline V gene (reference sequence). The ends lost 5 bases at V and 3 bases at J; junction bases unmatched: 6. CDR3 DNA sequence: TGTGCCAGCAGCCACCCGACTAGCGGGAGTACAGATACGCAGTATTTT. This gives the protein CASSHPTSGSTDTQYF.

This clonotype was observed many times. The chain uses TRBV6-2 or TRBV6-3 and TRBJ2-1; D may be TRBD2 (6 bases). CDR1 and CDR2 from the germline V gene are MNHEY and SVGEGT. The CDR3 extends over 15 amino acids. V lost 4 bases and J 2 bases, leaving 12 bases between the germline ends. The CDR3 sequence is CASSSAGIPYNEQFF. DNA for the CDR3: TGTGCCAGCAGTTCCGCGGGAATCCCCTACAATGAGCAGTTCTTC.

This clonotype was observed a few times. The chain couples TRBV19 to TRBJ2-2, with D unclear. V lost 3 bases and J 0 bases, leaving 8 bases between the germline ends. Germline loops: CDR1 LNHDA, CDR2 SQIVND (reference sequence). CDR3 length: 15 amino acids. CDR3 DNA sequence: TGTGCCAGTAGTATGTTCGGTTCGAACACCGGGGAGCTGTTTTTT. This gives the protein CASSMFGSNTGELFF.

The chain couples TRBV6-6 to TRBJ1-2, with TRBD1 matching over 10 bases. V gave up 2 bases and J gave up 3 bases; unmatched junction bases: 3. The germline V gene has CDR1 MNHNY and CDR2 SVGAGI (reference sequence). This CDR3 has 15 amino acids. The CDR3 coding sequence is TGTGCCAGCAGTTACGGGACAGGGGACGACTATGGCTACACCTTC. Amino acid sequence: CASSYGTGDDYGYTF.

This clonotype has only one observation. One base away lies a much larger clone, so this may be a sequencing read error. This sequence joins TRBV6-2 or TRBV6-3 and TRBJ2-4, with D hard to call. From germline, CDR1 is MNHEY and CDR2 SVGEGT. The CDR3 extends over 14 amino acids. Written as DNA, the CDR3 is TGTGCCAGCAGTACAGTTATTAAGCCGAACATTCAGTGCTTC. The encoded protein is CASSTVIKPNIQCF.

The table lists this clonotype with a few counts. The V gene is TRBV7-2, the J gene TRBJ2-2; no clear D gene. V dropped 2 bases and J dropped 4 bases, with 5 bases sitting between them. CDR3 length: 13 amino acids. CDR1 is SGHTA, CDR2 FQGNSA, per germline. CDR3 loop: CASSLITTGELFF. CDR3 coding DNA: TGTGCCAGCAGCTTAATAACCACCGGGGAGCTGTTTTTT.

This clonotype was detected a few times. Compared with germline, one end of the junction differs, possibly owing to a read error. The chain recombines TRBV11-2 with TRBJ2-3; TRBD2 matches 12 bases. Germline lookup yields CDR1 SGHAT and CDR2 FQNNGV. The CDR3 is 18 amino acids. CDR3 loop: CASSLGFALAGGTDTLYF. The CDR3 nucleotides are TGTGCCAGCAGCTTAGGGTTCGCACTAGCGGGGGGCACAGATACGCTGTATTTT.